This TCR beta chain was obtained from a study of technical replicates of blood from a handful of donors. CDR1 and CDR2 (germline): SNHLY, FYNNEI. CDR3 length: 12 amino acids. Germline trimming cut 8 bases from V and 10 bases from J; bases unmatched to any gene: 10. The assay was immunoSEQ multiplex PCR, and TCRdb's table has in-frame clones only and misses some. The table records about 56,000 clones, about 94% of them present only once. Source material: PBMCs. The source is a human donor in good health. Some clones in this sample may be carry-over from other donors' samples. The rearrangement uses TRBV2 and TRBJ1-1; TRBD1 matches 7 bases. The DNA for the CDR3 is TGTGCCAGCCGGTACCTGACAGGGCCAGCTTTCTTT. Its protein product is CASRYLTGPAFF.